What follows is one TCR beta chain and its context. The data belong to a study of long-term antiretroviral therapy in people with HIV. Germline assignment: CDR1 MGHRA and CDR2 YSYEKL. This CDR3 is built from 13 residues. Trimming left V 0 bases short and J 2 bases short, with 5 bases between. At the survey level, the v3.0 immunoSEQ assay was run. Method: immunoSEQ multiplex PCR; TCRdb's copy keeps in-frame clones and lacks some. This sample has around 8,600 clones, with about 73% found just once. Source: unsorted PBMCs, taken 0.6 years before starting antiretroviral therapy. V gene TRBV4-1 combines with J gene TRBJ2-7; D unclear. The source of this sequence is a man in his forties with HIV. This chain's CDR3 is CASSQEPAYEQYF. CDR3 bases: TGCGCCAGCAGCCAAGAACCAGCCTACGAGCAGTACTTC.